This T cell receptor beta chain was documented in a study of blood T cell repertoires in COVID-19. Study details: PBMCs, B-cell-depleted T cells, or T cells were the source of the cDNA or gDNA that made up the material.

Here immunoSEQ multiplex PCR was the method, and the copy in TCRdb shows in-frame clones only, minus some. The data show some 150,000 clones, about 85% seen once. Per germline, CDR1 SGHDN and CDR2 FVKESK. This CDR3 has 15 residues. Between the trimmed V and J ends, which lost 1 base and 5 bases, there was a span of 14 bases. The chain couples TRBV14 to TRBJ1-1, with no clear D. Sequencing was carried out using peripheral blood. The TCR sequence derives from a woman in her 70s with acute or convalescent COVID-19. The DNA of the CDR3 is TGTGCCAGCAGCCAAGGTACAACCCCGTGGACTGAAGCTTTCTTT. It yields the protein CASSQGTTPWTEAFF.